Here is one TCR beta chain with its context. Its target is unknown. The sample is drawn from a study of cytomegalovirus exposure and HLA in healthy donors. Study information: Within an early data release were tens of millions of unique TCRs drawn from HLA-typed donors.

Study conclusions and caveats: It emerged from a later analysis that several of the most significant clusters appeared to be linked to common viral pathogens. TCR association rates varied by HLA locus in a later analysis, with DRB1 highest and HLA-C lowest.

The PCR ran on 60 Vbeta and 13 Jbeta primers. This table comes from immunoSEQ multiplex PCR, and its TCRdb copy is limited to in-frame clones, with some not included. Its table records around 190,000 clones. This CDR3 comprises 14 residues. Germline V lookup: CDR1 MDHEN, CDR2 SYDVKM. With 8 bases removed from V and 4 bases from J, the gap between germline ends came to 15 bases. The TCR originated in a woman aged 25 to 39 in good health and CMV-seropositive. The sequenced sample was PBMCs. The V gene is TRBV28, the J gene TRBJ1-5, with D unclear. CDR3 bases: TGTGCCAGCGGTGGAGGAAACGGTAATCAGCCCCAGCATTTT. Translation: CASGGGNGNQPQHF.